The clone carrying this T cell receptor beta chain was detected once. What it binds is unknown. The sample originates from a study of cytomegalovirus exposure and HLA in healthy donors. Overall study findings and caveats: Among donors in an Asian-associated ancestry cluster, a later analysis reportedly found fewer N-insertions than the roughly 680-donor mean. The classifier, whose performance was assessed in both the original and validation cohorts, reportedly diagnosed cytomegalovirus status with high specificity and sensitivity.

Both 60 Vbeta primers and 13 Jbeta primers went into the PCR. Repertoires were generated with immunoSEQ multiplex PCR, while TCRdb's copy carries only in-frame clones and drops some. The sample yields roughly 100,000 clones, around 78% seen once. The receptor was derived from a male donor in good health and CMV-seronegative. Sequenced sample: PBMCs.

The CDR3 sequence is CASSRNSGQETQYF. CDR3 sequence (DNA): TGTGCCAGCAGCCGAAATAGCGGACAAGAGACCCAGTACTTC. This chain connects TRBV7-2 to TRBJ2-5, with TRBD2 as a possible D gene (6 bases). CDR3 size: 14 residues. The V gene lost 5 bases and the J gene lost 2 bases, with 12 bases spanning the gap. CDR1 and CDR2 from the germline V gene are SGHTA and FQGNSA. Full variable domain (missing parts from reference TRBV7-2 and TRBJ2-5): GAGVSQSPSNKVTEKGKDVELRCDPISGHTALYWYRQSLGQGLEFLIYFQGNSAPDKSGLPSDRFSAERTGGSVSTLTIQRTQQEDSAVYLCASSRNSGQETQYFGPGTRLLVL.